The 20 T cell receptor beta chains below were found in one sample sequenced in a study of shared clonotypes between healthy human individuals. Using immunoSEQ multiplex PCR, the repertoire was profiled, and TCRdb retains in-frame clones only, with some absent. The table lists nearly 2 million clones, about 95% of them singletons, with 1.2% in the top ten. CD45RO negativity and positive selection for CCR7 defined naive CD8 cells, a population that excluded terminally differentiated effector memory CD45RA+ cells. The sample taken for sequencing was naive CD8+ T cells sorted from blood. The receptors originated from a man between 18 and 35 years old in good health.

CDR3 in DNA: TGTGCCACCAGGCAGCCGGGACAGGGTTACAATGAGCAGTTCTTC. Residues: CATRQPGQGYNEQFF. The chain employs TRBV15 and TRBJ2-1; TRBD1 matches 9 bases. Germline trimming cut 6 bases from V and 4 bases from J; bases unmatched to any gene: 7. Germline CDR1 reads LNHNV; CDR2 reads YYDKDF (reference sequence). The CDR3 length is 15 residues.

The V call is TRBV5-1, the J call TRBJ1-1; weak D call: TRBD1 (6 bases). Germline V gene data show CDR1 as SGHRS and CDR2 as YFSETQ. This CDR3 is 15 amino acids long. Trimming left V 5 bases short and J 4 bases short, with 18 bases between. The CDR3 bases are TGCGCCAGCAGATTTCACCCAGGGGAGGTCACTGAAGCTTTCTTT. Translating it yields CASRFHPGEVTEAFF.

Comments on this clone: At one end, the junction sequence differs from germline, possibly due to a read error. This chain connects TRBV7-7 to TRBJ1-1; TRBD1 might be the D (6 bases). Germline V lookup: CDR1 SSHAT, CDR2 FNYEAQ (reference sequence). The CDR3 is 14 residues long. CDR3 bases: TGTGCTAGCAGCCCCATAGGGGGAAACACTGAAGCTTTCTTT. It encodes CASSPIGGNTEAFF.

V usage is TRBV11-1 and J usage is TRBJ2-7; TRBD1 agrees at 7 bases. This CDR3 is built from 15 residues. Trimming cost V 5 bases and J 5 bases; bases outside gene matches: 12. The V gene's germline CDR1 is SGHAT and CDR2 FQDESV (reference sequence). For the CDR3, the DNA is TGTGCCAGCAGCGCCCTACAGGGGCAGGTGGACGAGCAGTACTTC. Its protein product is CASSALQGQVDEQYF.

The chain has TRBV7-9 and TRBJ2-5, with 12 bases that match TRBD2. Germline lookup yields CDR1 SEHNR and CDR2 FQNEAQ (reference sequence). The V and J ends lost 7 bases and 4 bases, in that order; junction bases with no gene match: 10. The CDR3 runs to 16 residues. CDR3 coding DNA: TGTGCCAGCACCGAGACTAGCGGGGGTACGGTAGAGACCCAGTACTTC. This encodes CASTETSGGTVETQYF.

This chain connects TRBV6-5 to TRBJ2-3; 8 bases align to TRBD2. This CDR3 has 16 residues. V lost 4 bases and J lost 0; bases outside the gene matches: 6. Germline V gene lookup returns CDR1 MNHEY and CDR2 SVGAGI. The CDR3 nucleotides read TGTGCCAGCAGTTCCACTTTAGCGGGGAGCACAGATACGCAGTATTTT. Its protein product is CASSSTLAGSTDTQYF.

The gene calls are TRBV6-1 and TRBJ1-5; TRBD1 matches 9 bases. CDR3 length: 16 amino acids. V trimming: 6 bases; J trimming: 1 base; junction bases outside the gene matches: 7. The germline CDR1 and CDR2 sequences are MNHNS and SASEGT. The CDR3 is CASREQGARSNQPQHF. Here the CDR3 DNA reads TGTGCCAGCAGGGAACAGGGGGCTCGGAGCAATCAGCCCCAGCATTTT.

A note on this clone: Other DNA variants within this sample encode the same CDR3. The V call is TRBV6-5, the J call TRBJ1-1; no definite D call. Germline V gene data show CDR1 as MNHEY and CDR2 as SVGAGI. The CDR3 covers 13 residues. V was cut by 2 bases and J by 1 base, with 5 bases left in between. CDR3 residues: CASSYGRNTEAFF. The DNA of the CDR3 is TGTGCCAGCAGTTACGGCCGGAACACTGAAGCTTTCTTT.

The chain uses TRBV27 and TRBJ2-7; D possibly corresponds to TRBD1 (6 bases). With 4 bases removed from V and 2 bases from J, the gap between germline ends came to 15 bases. CDR3 length: 15 residues. Germline CDR1 is MNHEY and CDR2 is SMNVEV (reference sequence). The CDR3 is CASSSGTPLAYEQYF. The CDR3 nucleotides read TGTGCCAGCAGTTCCGGGACACCCTTGGCCTACGAGCAGTACTTC.

The chain links TRBV6-5 to TRBJ1-3; D ambiguous. The CDR3 totals 14 residues. Germline V gives CDR1 MNHEY, CDR2 SVGAGI. V gave up 6 bases and J gave up 1 base, with 10 bases separating them. In nucleotides, the CDR3 is TGTGCCAGCAGCCCTGCGGGGTCTGGAAACACCATATATTTT. Its protein is CASSPAGSGNTIYF.

Details on this clone: This sample also contains other DNA sequences that code for the same CDR3. The rearrangement joins TRBV4-1 to TRBJ2-2; no firm D call. The CDR3 loop spans 14 amino acids. Trimming cost V 1 base and J 3 bases, with 6 bases left between them. Germline V gene lookup returns CDR1 MGHRA and CDR2 YSYEKL. In DNA, the CDR3 is TGCGCCAGCAGCCAAGTGGGTGACACCGGGGAGCTGTTTTTT. Its protein is CASSQVGDTGELFF.

CDR3 loop: CAILAENTGELFF. In nucleotides, the CDR3 is TGTGCCATCCTGGCGGAAAACACCGGGGAGCTGTTTTTT. V and J are TRBV10-3 and TRBJ2-2; no clear D. Trimming removed 8 bases from V and 2 bases from J, with 9 bases in between. CDR3 length: 13 residues. Looked up from germline, CDR1 is ENHRY and CDR2 is SYGVKD.

V usage is TRBV19 and J usage is TRBJ2-7; a weak D match, TRBD1 (5 bases). CDR1 and CDR2 (germline): LNHDA, SQIVND (reference sequence). This CDR3 region has 13 residues. Trimming stripped 5 bases from V and 4 bases from J, with 12 bases between. The CDR3 loop is CASSPQGLYEQYF. Here the CDR3 DNA reads TGTGCCAGTAGTCCCCAGGGTTTATACGAGCAGTACTTC.

This clone was counted a single time. This chain joins TRBV11-2 and TRBJ2-5; TRBD2 matches at 9 bases. The V segment lost 5 bases and the J segment 1 base; nucleotides outside the gene matches: 5. Germline CDR1 and CDR2: SGHAT and FQNNGV. This CDR3 spans 15 amino acids. CDR3 amino acids: CASSVREGVQETQYF. The CDR3 DNA is TGTGCCAGCAGCGTGCGGGAGGGAGTCCAAGAGACCCAGTACTTC.

This rearrangement joins TRBV6-6 to TRBJ2-7; perhaps TRBD1 as D (5 bases). Looked up from germline, CDR1 is MNHNY and CDR2 is SVGAGI (reference sequence). Trimming took off 0 bases at V and 4 bases at J, with 10 bases between the two ends. This CDR3 contains 14 residues. CDR3 DNA: TGTGCCAGCAGTTACTCGATAGGGGATTACGAGCAGTACTTC. Translation: CASSYSIGDYEQYF.

V usage is TRBV7-2 and J usage is TRBJ2-3; D not certain. CDR1 and CDR2 from the germline V gene are SGHTA and FQGNSA. The germline V and J ends were trimmed by 1 base and 0 bases, with 8 bases remaining between them. The CDR3 is 15 residues long. In DNA form, the CDR3 reads TGTGCCAGCAGCTTAGTAGGCTCCAGCACAGATACGCAGTATTTT. Encoded protein: CASSLVGSSTDTQYF.

The CDR3 region is CASSPWVQGEDEQFF. The CDR3 region has the DNA TGTGCCAGCAGCCCCTGGGTACAGGGCGAGGATGAGCAGTTCTTC. The rearrangement links TRBV9 to TRBJ2-1; weak D call: TRBD1 (6 bases). The CDR3 covers 15 residues. V dropped 4 bases and J dropped 8 bases, with 19 bases sitting between them. Germline V gives CDR1 SGDLS, CDR2 YYNGEE. Full variable domain (remainder filled in from reference TRBV9 and TRBJ2-1): DSGVTQTPKHLITATGQRVTLRCSPRSGDLSVYWYQQSLDQGLQFLIQYYNGEERAKGNILERFSAQQFPDLHSELNLSSLELGDSALYFCASSPWVQGEDEQFFGPGTRLTVL.

About this clone itself: Additional DNA sequences in this sample encode the identical CDR3. This chain uses TRBV6-5 with TRBJ1-5; TRBD1 might be the D (5 bases). Trimming shortened V by 0 bases and J by 2 bases, and 8 bases separated the two germline ends. There are 15 residues in the CDR3. Germline assignment: CDR1 MNHEY and CDR2 SVGAGI. The CDR3, as DNA: TGTGCCAGCAGTTACTCGGGGGGGGGCAATCAGCCCCAGCATTTT. Protein product: CASSYSGGGNQPQHF.

Points on this clone: At the DNA level, this CDR3 is encoded by other sequences in the same sample as well. The V call is TRBV14, the J call TRBJ2-7; no definite D call. V dropped 3 bases and J dropped 4 bases, with 10 bases sitting between them. Germline-derived CDR1 and CDR2 are SGHDN and FVKESK. The CDR3 length is 13 residues. The chain's CDR3 is CASSHLGSYEQYF. The CDR3 nucleotides are TGTGCCAGCAGCCATCTAGGGTCATACGAGCAGTACTTC.

V is TRBV9 and J is TRBJ1-1; D perhaps matches TRBD1 (6 bases). CDR1 and CDR2 from the germline V gene are SGDLS and YYNGEE. The CDR3 spans 16 residues. Trimming cost V 3 bases and J 0 bases, with 15 bases left between them. The CDR3 nucleotides are TGTGCCAGCAGCGCTGACCTGAGGGGGTTGAACACTGAAGCTTTCTTT. It is translated as CASSADLRGLNTEAFF.